These 21 T cell receptor beta chains were all obtained from the same sample, sequenced in a study of regulatory T cells in long-lasting Graves disease. Stated time point: persistent/refractory GD, antithyroid drugs over 5 years with positive TRAb. RNA from PBMCs was the source of the TCR library. iRepertoire HTBI primers and Arm-PCR of CDR3 regions built TCR beta libraries. MiXCR, run by TCRdb on the multiplex PCR reads, gives a single entry per CDR3 protein. The data contain around 400,000 distinct CDR3 sequences, 21% of them seen just once; the ten biggest clones take up roughly an eighth. The material was peripheral blood mononuclear cells (PBMCs), obtained when the disease was refractory, from a patient treated with antithyroid drugs. The receptors derive from a female donor with Graves disease.

This clonotype came up many times. The V call is TRBV28, the J call TRBJ2-2, with D possibly being TRBD2 (6 bases). Trimming left V 7 bases short and J 6 bases short, with 12 bases between. Germline CDR1 is MDHEN and CDR2 is SYDVKM. This CDR3 region has 13 residues. The CDR3 DNA reads as TGTGCCAGCATGGGAGGCATACCCGGGGAGCTGTTTTTT. It translates to CASMGGIPGELFF. The full variable domain, completed using reference TRBV28 and TRBJ2-2, is DVKVTQSSRYLVKRTGEKVFLECVQDMDHENMFWYRQDPGLGLRLIYFSYDVKMKEKGDIPEGYSVSREKKERFSLILESASTNQTSMYLCASMGGIPGELFFGEGSRLTVL.

This clonotype was detected ten times or more. The chain recombines TRBV27 with TRBJ1-6, with D possibly being TRBD1 (5 bases). Trimming cost V 3 bases and J 5 bases, with 20 bases left between them. The CDR3 totals 18 residues. Looked up from germline, CDR1 is MNHEY and CDR2 is SMNVEV (reference sequence). In nucleotides, the CDR3 is TGTGCCAGCAGTTTCGGGGTTCCCAAGGGGTCCGATAATTCACCCCTCCACTTT. Amino acids: CASSFGVPKGSDNSPLHF.

This chain uses TRBV5-1 with TRBJ2-7; D call uncertain. CDR3 length equals 14 residues. In germline, CDR1 is SGHRS, CDR2 YFSETQ. Between the trimmed V and J ends, which lost 3 bases and 2 bases, there was a span of 12 bases. Here the CDR3 reads CASSWLDAAYEQYF. The CDR3 DNA follows: TGCGCCAGCAGCTGGTTAGATGCGGCCTACGAGCAGTACTTC.

This clonotype was detected a few times. The chain recombines TRBV18 with TRBJ1-1, with a tentative D call TRBD1 (6 bases). Deletions cut 6 bases from V and 1 base from J, with 9 bases between. The CDR3 has 13 residues. CDR1 is KGHSH and CDR2 is LQKENI in the germline V gene. The CDR3 DNA follows: TGTGCCAGCTCGTGGGGGCGGAACACTGAAGCTTTCTTT. Its translation is CASSWGRNTEAFF.

The gene calls are TRBV20-1 and TRBJ2-7; TRBD2 agrees at 13 bases. CDR1 and CDR2 (germline): DFQATT, SNEGSKA (reference sequence). The CDR3 consists of 15 residues. V lost 1 base and J lost 6; bases outside the gene matches: 6. CDR3 in amino acids: CSARAGLAGVGEQYF. The CDR3 nucleotides are TGCAGTGCTAGAGCCGGACTAGCGGGAGTAGGCGAGCAGTACTTC.

The sample holds many counts of this clonotype. The chain combines TRBV6-5 with TRBJ2-7; D unresolved. Trimming stripped 3 bases from V and 6 bases from J, with 6 bases between. The CDR3 runs to 11 residues. Germline-derived CDR1 and CDR2 are MNHEY and SVGAGI. As DNA, the CDR3 is TGTGCCAGCAGTTATTCATCCGAGCAGTACTTC. Translating gives CASSYSSEQYF.

This clonotype was detected a few times. V and J are TRBV28 and TRBJ2-3; D gene unclear. This CDR3 is built from 16 residues. Germline CDR1 reads MDHEN; CDR2 reads SYDVKM. The V end lost 5 bases, the J end lost 1 base, and 16 bases lay between the germline ends. In nucleotides, the CDR3 is TGTGCCAGCAGTGCCCTGGAAAACACCCGCACAGATACGCAGTATTTT. Its protein product is CASSALENTRTDTQYF. Complete variable domain (other parts from reference TRBV28 and TRBJ2-3): DVKVTQSSRYLVKRTGEKVFLECVQDMDHENMFWYRQDPGLGLRLIYFSYDVKMKEKGDIPEGYSVSREKKERFSLILESASTNQTSMYLCASSALENTRTDTQYFGPGTRLTVL.

This clonotype showed up just a few times. This chain joins TRBV3-1 and TRBJ2-5; D gene uncertain. Germline V gene data show CDR1 as LGHDT and CDR2 as YNNKEL (reference sequence). V was trimmed by 2 bases and J by 2 bases, leaving 9 bases between them. This CDR3 has 14 amino acids. DNA for the CDR3: TGTGCCAGCAGCCAAACAGACGGGCAAGAGACCCAGTACTTC. Amino acids: CASSQTDGQETQYF.

This clonotype was observed a handful of times. This chain connects TRBV27 to TRBJ2-7, with TRBD2 identical over 9 bases. The J segment lost 7 bases and the V segment lost 10 bases, leaving 8 bases of the junction unmatched. Germline CDR1 is MNHEY and CDR2 is SMNVEV (reference sequence). The CDR3 has 12 amino acids. CDR3 nucleotides: TGTGCCACCCAAACCCTAGCGGGAGAGCAGTACTTC. As protein: CATQTLAGEQYF.

This chain connects TRBV5-1 to TRBJ1-1, with D possibly being TRBD1 (6 bases). The V gene's germline CDR1 is SGHRS and CDR2 YFSETQ. V was shortened by 2 bases and J by 5 bases, with 10 bases between the two germline ends. The CDR3 is 13 amino acids. CDR3 sequence (DNA): TGCGCCAGCAGCTTACAGGGTGAGACTGAAGCTTTCTTT. Encoded protein: CASSLQGETEAFF.

This clonotype was counted ten times or more. At one end, the junction sequence differs from germline, possibly due to a read error. The V call is TRBV5-1, the J call TRBJ2-6; no reliable D call. Per germline, CDR1 SGHRS and CDR2 YFSETQ. There are 14 residues in the CDR3. The CDR3 region is CASSFSSGANVLTF. The CDR3 DNA is TGTGCCAGCAGTTTTAGCTCTGGGGCCAACGTCCTGACTTTC.

This chain connects TRBV6-5 to TRBJ2-1; 7 nucleotides agree with TRBD1. This CDR3 spans 15 amino acids. Trimming at V came to 2 bases and at J to 6 bases, leaving 7 bases not matched to a gene. Germline-derived CDR1 and CDR2 are MNHEY and SVGAGI. The CDR3 DNA reads TGTGCCAGCAGTTACGGGACAGTGGCCTCCAATGAGCAGTTCTTC. Protein: CASSYGTVASNEQFF.

This clonotype was recorded many times. The V and J genes are TRBV2 and TRBJ1-6; D unclear. The length of the CDR3 is 16 residues. From germline, CDR1 is SNHLY and CDR2 FYNNEI. The V gene lost 3 bases and the J gene lost 0 bases, with 9 bases spanning the gap. The CDR3 loop is CASSETPSSYNSPLHF. The CDR3 DNA reads as TGTGCCAGCAGTGAGACGCCGAGCTCCTATAATTCACCCCTCCACTTT.

There are many counts of this clonotype. The rearrangement links TRBV12-3 or TRBV12-4 to TRBJ2-2, with 10 bases identical to TRBD2. The length of the CDR3 is 16 residues. Trimming took 6 bases from V and 2 from J; bases not matched to a gene: 6. CDR3 sequence reads: CASSQIAGGNTGELFF. For the CDR3, the DNA is TGTGCCAGCAGCCAGATAGCGGGAGGCAACACCGGGGAGCTGTTTTTT.

The V and J genes are TRBV6-2 or TRBV6-3 and TRBJ1-2; D is undetermined. V lost 7 bases and J 1 base, leaving 4 bases between the germline ends. The CDR3 has 11 amino acids. Germline CDR1 reads MNHEY; CDR2 reads SVGEGT. The CDR3 reads CASNNNYGYTF. For the CDR3, the DNA is TGTGCCAGCAACAATAACTATGGCTACACCTTC.

The chain combines TRBV20-1 with TRBJ1-5; TRBD1 aligns across 9 bases. CDR1 and CDR2 (germline): DFQATT, SNEGSKA (reference sequence). This CDR3 comprises 16 residues. Trimming cost V 6 bases and J 7 bases; bases outside gene matches: 16. The CDR3 region is CSAGAVSEDRGQPQHF. CDR3 in DNA: TGCAGTGCGGGAGCGGTTTCGGAGGACAGGGGCCAGCCCCAGCATTTT.

In the case of this clonotype: A clone one base away is much larger, so this may be a read error. This chain connects TRBV30 to TRBJ2-5; tentatively, D is TRBD1 (6 bases). V was shortened by 2 bases and J by 7 bases, with 14 bases between the two germline ends. Germline CDR1 and CDR2: GTSNPN and SVGIG (reference sequence). The CDR3 loop spans 13 amino acids. CDR3 DNA: TGTGCCTGGAGTAAAGGGGGTGAAGTGACCCAGTACTTC. Its protein is CAWSKGGEVTQYF.

V is TRBV18 and J is TRBJ2-7; D call uncertain. The CDR3 consists of 14 residues. The germline CDR1 and CDR2 sequences are KGHSH and LQKENI. V lost 0 bases and J 7 bases, leaving 13 bases between the germline ends. CDR3 DNA sequence: TGTGCCAGCTCACCACCGTTACCCTCCCGGGAGCAGTACTTC. Amino acids: CASSPPLPSREQYF.

The table lists this clonotype with many counts. This chain joins TRBV6-1 and TRBJ2-2; TRBD1 or TRBD2 may be the D gene (5 bases each). The CDR3 runs to 17 residues. CDR1 is MNHNS and CDR2 is SASEGT in the germline V gene. V dropped 6 bases and J dropped 5 bases, with 22 bases sitting between them. The CDR3 loop is CASSLAGTATGTGELFF. The CDR3 nucleotides are TGTGCCAGCAGCCTGGCCGGGACGGCCACGGGGACCGGGGAGCTGTTTTTT.

This clonotype occurred many times. The chain joins TRBV28 to TRBJ2-7; 7 nucleotides match TRBD1. The length of the CDR3 is 15 residues. Germline lookup yields CDR1 MDHEN and CDR2 SYDVKM. The V and J ends lost 3 bases and 4 bases, in that order; junction bases with no gene match: 9. The CDR3 is CASSFRDSRDYEQYF. The CDR3 DNA follows: TGTGCCAGCAGTTTTCGGGACAGCCGAGATTACGAGCAGTACTTC.

This clonotype has a count of ten or more. V usage is TRBV12-3 or TRBV12-4 and J usage is TRBJ1-5, with D hard to call. Deletions cut 6 bases from V and 1 base from J, with 10 bases between. The CDR3 sequence is 14 residues long. The CDR3 nucleotides read TGTGCCAGCAGCCGAGGACCGAGCAATCAGCCCCAGCATTTT. Residues: CASSRGPSNQPQHF.